This T cell receptor (beta chain) was captured in a study of OX40 agonist ivuxolimab in advanced cancers. Study overall: Cohort: 80% to 85% men, mean age approximately 64, aged about 20 to 80.

Details on this clone: Its antigen remains unidentified.

Study-level results: Clonal expansion was among the lowest in partial responders at 0.1-3.0 mg/kg, especially CD8+.

The method was immunoSEQ multiplex PCR; TCRdb's version includes in-frame clones alone and lacks a portion of them. The sample shows about 24,000 clones, 65% to 90% of them seen only once. The length of the CDR3 is 15 residues. Trimming cost V 0 bases and J 1 base, with 8 bases left between them. The germline gives CDR1 SGHTA, CDR2 FQGTGA. The TCR sequence derives from an adult with an advanced solid tumor such as melanoma, head and neck, liver or kidney cancer. This chain connects TRBV7-3 to TRBJ2-3; the D gene is possibly TRBD1 (6 bases). The material sequenced was CD4+ or CD8+ T cells sorted from blood, taken in a trial of the OX40 agonist ivuxolimab. For the CDR3, the DNA is TGTGCCAGCAGCTTAACGGGACAACGCACAGATACGCAGTATTTT. This sequence encodes CASSLTGQRTDTQYF.